This TCR beta chain was captured in a study of radiotherapy plus CTLA-4 blockade in lung cancer. Background on the study: Approximately 18% of patients responded objectively, and roughly 30% achieved disease control. Study results and caveats: Tumor-derived TCR clones expanded in blood after radiotherapy plus ipilimumab.

On this clone: Its antigen is as yet unknown.

Focal radiation was given together with CTLA-4 blockade (ipilimumab) to patients with chemo-refractory metastatic non-small-cell lung cancer. Produced via immunoSEQ multiplex PCR; TCRdb's table is partial and in-frame only. The table lists 90,000 to 100,000 clones, 88% of them singletons. CDR3 length: 15 residues. J gave up 6 bases and V 4 bases, and 7 bases lay outside the gene matches. Germline V gene sequence: CDR1 SGHNT, CDR2 YYREEE (reference sequence). The sequence was collected from a human donor with non-small cell lung cancer that progressed on radiotherapy plus ipilimumab. This chain joins TRBV5-4 and TRBJ1-1; 12 nucleotides match TRBD1. The sample in question was peripheral blood, obtained from a patient treated with radiotherapy plus ipilimumab. CDR3 region: CASSGDRGREAEAFF. The CDR3 DNA follows: TGTGCCAGCAGCGGGGACAGGGGGCGAGAGGCTGAAGCTTTCTTT.